The 3 T cell receptor beta chains in this list originate from one sample, sequenced in a study of T cells in Graves' hyperthyroidism and ophthalmopathy. The TCR beta CDR3 regions underwent amplification using RNA transcripts as the source. The HTBI primer set served for first-round RT-PCR of the TCR CDR3. TCRdb processed the multiplex PCR reads anew with MiXCR; each CDR3 protein has one entry. The repertoire consists of about half a million distinct CDR3 sequences, with 16% occurring once and the leading ten covering approximately 30%. Sequenced material: blood. The receptors stem from a woman aged 25 to 45 with Graves' ophthalmopathy.

This clonotype was seen repeatedly, ten times or more. CDR3 loop: CASSLTYGYEQYF. The CDR3 region has the DNA TGCGCCAGCAGCTTGACGTACGGGTACGAGCAGTACTTC. The chain uses TRBV5-1 and TRBJ2-7; D gene unclear. CDR1 is SGHRS, CDR2 YFSETQ, per germline. This CDR3 contains 13 residues. Trimming left V 1 base short and J 4 bases short, with 9 bases between.

Ten or more counts support this clonotype. At one boundary the junction diverges from the germline segment, which might be a read error. V and J are TRBV7-9 and TRBJ2-7; tentatively, D is TRBD1 (5 bases). CDR1 SEHNR and CDR2 FQNEAQ come from the germline V gene (reference sequence). This CDR3 spans 13 amino acids. CDR3 region: CASSLGHLYEQYF. CDR3 sequence (DNA): TGTGCCAGCAGTTTAGGACACCTTTACGAGCAGTACTTC.

On this clonotype: Just one base apart from a much larger clone, this may be a read error. The chain is built from TRBV3-1 and TRBJ2-1, with 7 bases identical to TRBD2. With the DNA end fitting TRBJ2-7 better, the J assignment may be wrong. Per germline, CDR1 LGHDT and CDR2 YNNKEL (reference sequence). This CDR3 is 17 amino acids long. The CDR3 here is CASSLPSAGPSYNEQYF. CDR3 nucleotide sequence: TGTGCCAGCAGCCTGCCGTCAGCGGGGCCCTCCTACAATGAGCAGTACTTC.